This T cell receptor (beta chain) was observed in a study of shared clonotypes between healthy human individuals. Germline V CDR1 and CDR2: SGHTA, FQGNSA. V lost 4 bases to trimming and J lost 0 bases, with 9 bases between them. The CDR3 consists of 14 residues. Only in-frame clones appear in the TCRdb table, and some are missing; sequencing was by immunoSEQ multiplex PCR. The repertoire has roughly 1,600,000 clones, just under 99% of them found once; the top ten carry 0.3% to 0.45%. The specimen sequenced was naive CD4+ T cells sorted from blood. The subset denotes: CD45RA+ positively selected. The chain couples TRBV7-2 to TRBJ1-1, with D perhaps matching TRBD1 (5 bases). The receptor comes from a man aged 25 to 45 in good health. CDR3 nucleotides: TGTGCCAGCAGCTCGTGGGACTTGAACACTGAAGCTTTCTTT. As protein: CASSSWDLNTEAFF.